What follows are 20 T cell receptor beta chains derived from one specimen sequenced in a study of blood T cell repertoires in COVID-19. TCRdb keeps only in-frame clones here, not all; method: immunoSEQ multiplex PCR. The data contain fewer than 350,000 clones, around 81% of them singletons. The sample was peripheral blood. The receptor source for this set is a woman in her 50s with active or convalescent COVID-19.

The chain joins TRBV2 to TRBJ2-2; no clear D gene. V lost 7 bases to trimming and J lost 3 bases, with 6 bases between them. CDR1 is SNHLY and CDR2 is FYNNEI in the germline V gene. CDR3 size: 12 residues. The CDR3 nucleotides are TGTGCCAGCACACTCTACACCGGGGAGCTGTTTTTT. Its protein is CASTLYTGELFF.

CDR3 nucleotide sequence: TGTGCCAGCAGGGGGGGAGGGAACACTGAAGCTTTCTTT. Its protein is CASRGGGNTEAFF. This chain connects TRBV12-3 or TRBV12-4 to TRBJ1-1; TRBD1 might be the D (5 bases). Between the trimmed V and J ends, which lost 6 bases and 1 base, there was a span of 9 bases. The CDR3 is 13 residues long.

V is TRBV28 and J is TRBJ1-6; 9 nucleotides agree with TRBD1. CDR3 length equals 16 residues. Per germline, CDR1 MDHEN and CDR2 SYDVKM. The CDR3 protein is CSSGTGKVSYNSPLHF. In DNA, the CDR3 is TGTTCGTCGGGGACAGGGAAGGTATCCTATAATTCACCCCTCCACTTT.

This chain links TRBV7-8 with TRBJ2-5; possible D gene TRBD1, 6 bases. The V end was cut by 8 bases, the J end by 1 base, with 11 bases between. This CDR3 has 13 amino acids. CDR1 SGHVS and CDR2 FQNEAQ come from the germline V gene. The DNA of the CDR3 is TGTGCCAGCGCCAGGGGATCCCAAGAGACCCAGTACTTC. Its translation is CASARGSQETQYF. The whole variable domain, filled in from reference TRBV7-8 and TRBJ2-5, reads GAGVSQSPRYKVAKRGQDVALRCDPISGHVSLFWYQQALGQGPEFLTYFQNEAQLDKSGLPSDRFFAERPEGSVSTLKIQRTQQEDSAVYLCASARGSQETQYFGPGTRLLVL.

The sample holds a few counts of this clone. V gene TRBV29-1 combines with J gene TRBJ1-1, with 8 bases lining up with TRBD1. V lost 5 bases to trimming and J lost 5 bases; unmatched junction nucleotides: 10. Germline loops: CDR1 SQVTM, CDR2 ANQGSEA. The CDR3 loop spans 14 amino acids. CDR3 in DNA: TGCAGCGTTTCCTACAGGGGGTTAAGAACTGAAGCTTTCTTT. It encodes CSVSYRGLRTEAFF.

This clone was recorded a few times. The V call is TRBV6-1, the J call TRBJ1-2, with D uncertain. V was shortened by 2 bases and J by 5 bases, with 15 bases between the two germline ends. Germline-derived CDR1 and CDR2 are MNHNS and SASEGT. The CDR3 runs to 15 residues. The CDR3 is CASSEPPRPVYGYTF. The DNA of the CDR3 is TGTGCCAGCAGTGAACCCCCCAGGCCGGTATATGGCTACACCTTC.

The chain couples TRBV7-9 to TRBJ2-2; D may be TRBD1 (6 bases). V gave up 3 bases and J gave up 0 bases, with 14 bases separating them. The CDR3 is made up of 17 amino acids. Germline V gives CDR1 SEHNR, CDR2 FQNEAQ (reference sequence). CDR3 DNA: TGTGCCAGCAGCTTTGACCTCGGGACACCGAACACCGGGGAGCTGTTTTTT. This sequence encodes CASSFDLGTPNTGELFF.

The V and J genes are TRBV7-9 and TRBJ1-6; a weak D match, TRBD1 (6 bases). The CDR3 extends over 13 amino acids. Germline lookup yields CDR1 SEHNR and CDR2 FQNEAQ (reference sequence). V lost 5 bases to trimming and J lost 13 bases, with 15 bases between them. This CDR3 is CASSVSGGGPLHF. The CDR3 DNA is TGTGCCAGCAGCGTCTCGGGGGGCGGGCCCCTCCACTTT.

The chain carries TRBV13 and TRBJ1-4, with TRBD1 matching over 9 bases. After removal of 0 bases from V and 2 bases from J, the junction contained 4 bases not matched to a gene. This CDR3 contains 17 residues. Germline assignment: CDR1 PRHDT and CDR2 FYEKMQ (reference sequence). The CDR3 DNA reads TGTGCCAGCAGCTTAGGGACAGGGGGGAACACTAATGAAAAACTGTTTTTT. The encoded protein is CASSLGTGGNTNEKLFF.

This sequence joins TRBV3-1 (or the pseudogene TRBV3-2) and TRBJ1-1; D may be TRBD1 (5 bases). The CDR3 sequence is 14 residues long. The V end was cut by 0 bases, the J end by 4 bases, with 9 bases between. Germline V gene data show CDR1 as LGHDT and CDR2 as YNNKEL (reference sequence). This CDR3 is CASSQDSRVTEAFF. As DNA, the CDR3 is TGTGCCAGCAGCCAAGATTCCAGGGTCACTGAAGCTTTCTTT.

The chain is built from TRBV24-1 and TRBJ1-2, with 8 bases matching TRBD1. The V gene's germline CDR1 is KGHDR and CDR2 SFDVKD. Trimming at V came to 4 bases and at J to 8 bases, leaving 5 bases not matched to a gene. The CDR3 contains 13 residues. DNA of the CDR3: TGTGCCACCAGTGAAACGGACAGGGACGGCTACACCTTC. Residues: CATSETDRDGYTF.

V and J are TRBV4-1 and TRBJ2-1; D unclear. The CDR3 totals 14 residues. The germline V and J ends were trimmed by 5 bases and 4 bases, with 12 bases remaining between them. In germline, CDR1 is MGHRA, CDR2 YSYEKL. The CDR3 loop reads CASSKGLLYNEQFF. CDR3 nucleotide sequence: TGCGCCAGCAGCAAAGGGCTTTTGTACAATGAGCAGTTCTTC.

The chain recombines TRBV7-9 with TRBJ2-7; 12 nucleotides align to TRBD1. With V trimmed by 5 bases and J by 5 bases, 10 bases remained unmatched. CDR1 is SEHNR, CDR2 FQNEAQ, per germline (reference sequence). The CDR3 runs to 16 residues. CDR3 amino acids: CASSARGQGAVNEQYF. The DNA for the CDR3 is TGTGCCAGCAGCGCCCGGGGACAGGGGGCGGTCAACGAGCAGTACTTC.

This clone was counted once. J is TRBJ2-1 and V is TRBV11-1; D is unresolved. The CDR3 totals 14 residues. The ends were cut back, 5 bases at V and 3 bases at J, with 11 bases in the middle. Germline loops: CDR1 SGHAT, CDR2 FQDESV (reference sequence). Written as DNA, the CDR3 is TGTGCCAGCAGCCCGGAGAATCTCTACAATGAGCAGTTCTTC. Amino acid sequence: CASSPENLYNEQFF.

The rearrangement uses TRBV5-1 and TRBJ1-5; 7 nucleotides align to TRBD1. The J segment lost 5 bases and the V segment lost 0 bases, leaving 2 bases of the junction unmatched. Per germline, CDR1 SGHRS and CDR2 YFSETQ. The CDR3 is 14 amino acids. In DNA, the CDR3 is TGCGCCAGCAGCTTGGGACAGGGCGATCAGCCCCAGCATTTT. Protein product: CASSLGQGDQPQHF.

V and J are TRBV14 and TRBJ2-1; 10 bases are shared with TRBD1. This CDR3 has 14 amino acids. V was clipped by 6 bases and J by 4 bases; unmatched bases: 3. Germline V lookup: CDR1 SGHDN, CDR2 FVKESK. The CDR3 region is CASSPDRGYNEQFF. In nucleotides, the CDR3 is TGTGCCAGCAGTCCGGACAGGGGGTACAATGAGCAGTTCTTC.

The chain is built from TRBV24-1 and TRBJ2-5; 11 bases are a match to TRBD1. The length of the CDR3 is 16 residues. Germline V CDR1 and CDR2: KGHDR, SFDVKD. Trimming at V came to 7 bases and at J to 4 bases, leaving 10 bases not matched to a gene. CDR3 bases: TGTGCCACCAGCACAGTGGACAGGGGGCTGGGAGAGACCCAGTACTTC. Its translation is CATSTVDRGLGETQYF.

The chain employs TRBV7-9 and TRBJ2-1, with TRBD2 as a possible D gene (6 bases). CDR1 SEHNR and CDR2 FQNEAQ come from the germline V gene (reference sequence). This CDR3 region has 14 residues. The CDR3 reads CASSYPGAYNEQFF. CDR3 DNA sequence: TGTGCAAGCTCCTACCCGGGAGCCTACAATGAGCAGTTCTTC.

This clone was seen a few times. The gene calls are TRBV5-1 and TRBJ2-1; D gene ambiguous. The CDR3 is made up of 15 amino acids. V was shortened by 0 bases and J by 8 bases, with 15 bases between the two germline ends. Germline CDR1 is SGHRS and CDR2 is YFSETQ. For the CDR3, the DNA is TGCGCCAGCAGCTTGGATACCCCACAGTTGGATGAGCAGTTCTTC. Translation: CASSLDTPQLDEQFF.

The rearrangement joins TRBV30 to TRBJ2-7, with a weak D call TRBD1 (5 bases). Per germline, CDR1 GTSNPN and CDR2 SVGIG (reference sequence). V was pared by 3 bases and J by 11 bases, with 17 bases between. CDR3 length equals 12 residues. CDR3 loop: CAWSALGRDEYF. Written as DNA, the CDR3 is TGTGCCTGGAGCGCCCTGGGCAGGGATGAGTACTTC.